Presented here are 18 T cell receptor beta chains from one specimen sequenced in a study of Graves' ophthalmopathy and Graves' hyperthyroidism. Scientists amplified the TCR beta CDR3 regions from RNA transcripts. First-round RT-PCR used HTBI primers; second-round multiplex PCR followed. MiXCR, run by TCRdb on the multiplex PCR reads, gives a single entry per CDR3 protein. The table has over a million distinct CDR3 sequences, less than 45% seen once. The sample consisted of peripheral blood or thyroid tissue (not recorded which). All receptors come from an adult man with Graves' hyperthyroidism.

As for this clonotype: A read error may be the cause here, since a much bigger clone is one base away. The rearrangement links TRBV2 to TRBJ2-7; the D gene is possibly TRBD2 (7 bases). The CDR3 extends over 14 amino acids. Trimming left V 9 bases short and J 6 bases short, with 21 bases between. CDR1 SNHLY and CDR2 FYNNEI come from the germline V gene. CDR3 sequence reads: CARLGGGGPGEQYF. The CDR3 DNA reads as TGTGCCAGATTGGGGGGAGGGGGACCCGGCGAGCAGTACTTC.

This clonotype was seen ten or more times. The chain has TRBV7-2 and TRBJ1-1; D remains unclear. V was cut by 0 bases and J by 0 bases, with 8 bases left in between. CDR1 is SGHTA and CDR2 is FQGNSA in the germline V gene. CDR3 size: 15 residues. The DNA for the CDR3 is TGTGCCAGCAGCTTAGCAGGCCCCCTGAACACTGAAGCTTTCTTT. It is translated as CASSLAGPLNTEAFF.

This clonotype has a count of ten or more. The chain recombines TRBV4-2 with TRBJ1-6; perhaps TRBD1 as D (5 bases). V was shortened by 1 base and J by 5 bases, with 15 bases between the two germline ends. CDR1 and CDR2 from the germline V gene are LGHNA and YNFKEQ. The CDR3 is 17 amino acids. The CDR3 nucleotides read TGTGCCAGCAGCCAAGCCCCAGGAGGGACCGATAATTCACCCCTCCACTTT. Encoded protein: CASSQAPGGTDNSPLHF.

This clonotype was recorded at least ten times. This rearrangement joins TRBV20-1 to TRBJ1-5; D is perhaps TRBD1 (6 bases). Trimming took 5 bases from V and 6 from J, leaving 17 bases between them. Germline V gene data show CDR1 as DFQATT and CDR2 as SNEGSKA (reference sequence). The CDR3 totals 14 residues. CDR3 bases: TGCAGTGCTTATACAGGGTTTGAGAGTCAGCCCCAGCATTTT. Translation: CSAYTGFESQPQHF.

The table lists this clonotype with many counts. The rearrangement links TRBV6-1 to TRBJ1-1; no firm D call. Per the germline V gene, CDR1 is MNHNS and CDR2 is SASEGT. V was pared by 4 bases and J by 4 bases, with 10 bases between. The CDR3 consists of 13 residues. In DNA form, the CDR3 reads TGTGCCAGCAGTGTCAGATTGGCCACTGAAGCTTTCTTT. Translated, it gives CASSVRLATEAFF.

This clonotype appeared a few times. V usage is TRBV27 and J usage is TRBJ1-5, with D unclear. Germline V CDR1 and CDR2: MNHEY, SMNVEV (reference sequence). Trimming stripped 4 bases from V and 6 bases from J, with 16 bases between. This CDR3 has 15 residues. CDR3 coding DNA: TGTGCCAGCAGTTCGGCTTCTGATTGGGGTCAGCCCCAGCATTTT. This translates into CASSSASDWGQPQHF.

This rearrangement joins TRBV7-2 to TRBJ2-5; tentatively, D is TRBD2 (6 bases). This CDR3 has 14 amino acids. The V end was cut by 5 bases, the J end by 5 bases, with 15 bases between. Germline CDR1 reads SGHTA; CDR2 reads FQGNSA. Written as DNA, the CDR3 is TGTGCCAGCAGCCTCCTAGACGGGGGTGAGACCCAGTACTTC. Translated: CASSLLDGGETQYF. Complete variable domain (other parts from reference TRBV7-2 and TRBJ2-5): GAGVSQSPSNKVTEKGKDVELRCDPISGHTALYWYRQSLGQGLEFLIYFQGNSAPDKSGLPSDRFSAERTGGSVSTLTIQRTQQEDSAVYLCASSLLDGGETQYFGPGTRLLVL.

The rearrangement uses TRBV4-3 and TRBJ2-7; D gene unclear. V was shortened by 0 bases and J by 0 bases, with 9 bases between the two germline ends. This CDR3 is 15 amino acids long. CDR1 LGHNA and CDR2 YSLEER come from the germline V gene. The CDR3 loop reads CASSQDDWSSYEQYF. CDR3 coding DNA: TGCGCCAGCAGCCAAGACGACTGGAGCTCCTACGAGCAGTACTTC.

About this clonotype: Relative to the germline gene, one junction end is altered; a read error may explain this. CDR3 DNA: TGTGCCAGCAGTTTAGGCTATGAGAGCTACACCTTC. This encodes CASSLGYESYTF. This chain joins TRBV7-2 and TRBJ1-2; D ambiguous. CDR3 length: 12 residues. Per germline, CDR1 SGHTA and CDR2 FQGNSA.

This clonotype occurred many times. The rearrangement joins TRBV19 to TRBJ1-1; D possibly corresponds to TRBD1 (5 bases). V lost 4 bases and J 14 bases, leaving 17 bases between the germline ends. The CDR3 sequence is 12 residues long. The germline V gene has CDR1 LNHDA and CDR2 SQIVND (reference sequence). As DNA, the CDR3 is TGTGCCAGTAGTACTTCTCAGGGATACGAATTCTTT. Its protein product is CASSTSQGYEFF.

CDR3 in DNA: TGTGCCAGCAGCTGGACTCGGGGGGCGGGAGGGGGGACCCAGTACTTC. Translation gives CASSWTRGAGGGTQYF. The chain uses TRBV7-4 and TRBJ2-5; 9 nucleotides agree with TRBD2. The CDR3 spans 16 residues. Germline assignment: CDR1 SGHVT and CDR2 SQSDAQ. J was trimmed by 7 bases and V by 4 bases; bases with no gene match: 13.

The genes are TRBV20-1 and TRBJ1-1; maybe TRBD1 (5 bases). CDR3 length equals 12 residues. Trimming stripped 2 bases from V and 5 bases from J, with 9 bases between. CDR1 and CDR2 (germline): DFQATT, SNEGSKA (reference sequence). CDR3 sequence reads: CSARKEGTEAFF. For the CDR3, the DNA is TGCAGTGCTAGAAAGGAGGGGACTGAAGCTTTCTTT.

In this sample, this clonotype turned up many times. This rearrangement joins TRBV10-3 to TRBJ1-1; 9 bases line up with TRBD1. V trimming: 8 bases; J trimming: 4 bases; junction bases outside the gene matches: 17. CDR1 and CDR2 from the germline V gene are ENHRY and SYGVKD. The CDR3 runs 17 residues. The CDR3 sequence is CAIAPGQGTGAVTEAFF. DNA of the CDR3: TGTGCCATCGCGCCGGGACAGGGTACGGGAGCTGTCACTGAAGCTTTCTTT.

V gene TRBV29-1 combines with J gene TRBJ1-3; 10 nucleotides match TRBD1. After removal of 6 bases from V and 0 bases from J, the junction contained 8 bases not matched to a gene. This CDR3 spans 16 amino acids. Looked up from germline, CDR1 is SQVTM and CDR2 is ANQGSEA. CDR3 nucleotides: TGCAGCGTAACGCCGGGACAGGGGATCTCTGGAAACACCATATATTTT. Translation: CSVTPGQGISGNTIYF.

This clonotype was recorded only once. CDR3 sequence reads: CASSSLAGGSTDTQYF. The DNA for the CDR3 is TGTGCCAGCAGCTCCCTAGCGGGGGGAAGCACAGATACGCAGTATTTT. V is TRBV7-9 and J is TRBJ2-3, with 11 bases identical to TRBD2. The CDR3 consists of 16 residues. The J segment lost 0 bases and the V segment lost 4 bases, leaving 3 bases of the junction unmatched. Per germline, CDR1 SEHNR and CDR2 FQNEAQ (reference sequence).

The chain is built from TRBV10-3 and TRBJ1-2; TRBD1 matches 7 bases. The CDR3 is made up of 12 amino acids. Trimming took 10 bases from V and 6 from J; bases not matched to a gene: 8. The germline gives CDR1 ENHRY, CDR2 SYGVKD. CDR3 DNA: TGTGCCACCCGACAGGGAACGGATGGCTACACCTTC. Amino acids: CATRQGTDGYTF.

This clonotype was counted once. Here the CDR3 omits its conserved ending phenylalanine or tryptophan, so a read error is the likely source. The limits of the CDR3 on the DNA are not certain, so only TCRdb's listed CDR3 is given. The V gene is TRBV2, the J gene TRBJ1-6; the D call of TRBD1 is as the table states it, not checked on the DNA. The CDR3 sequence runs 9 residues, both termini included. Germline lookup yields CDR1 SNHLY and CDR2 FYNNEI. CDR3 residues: CASTTQGVS.

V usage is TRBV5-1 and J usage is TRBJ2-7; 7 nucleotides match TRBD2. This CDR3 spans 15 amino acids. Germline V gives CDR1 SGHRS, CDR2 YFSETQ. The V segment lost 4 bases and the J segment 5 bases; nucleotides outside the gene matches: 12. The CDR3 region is CASSIRHLGGDEQYF. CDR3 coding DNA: TGCGCCAGCAGCATAAGACACCTGGGGGGGGACGAGCAGTACTTC.